The 31 T cell receptor beta chains reported below all come from one sample, sequenced in a study of shared T cell receptors in the human thymus (dated by TCRdb to about 2021). The library was made by the immunoSEQ multiplex PCR assay. Imported from immuneACCESS, the table was reduced by TCRdb to in-frame sequences with V and J called. These copies leave out some clones; in studies compared against another copy, an unresolved V gene accounts for under half, and the cause of the remainder is not known. The table for this sample lists hundreds of thousands of clones; around 87% of them were counted only once. The ten largest clones take up 0.0094% of the sample. The same specimen was also included in a second study, on human thymus T cells.

The sequencing input was thymocytes. Every receptor here comes from a boy younger than two with a congenital heart defect. Donor details come from another sample of the same person, matched by shared clones.

This clone was observed once. V is TRBV27 and J is TRBJ2-7, with D possibly being TRBD1 (7 bases). Germline V gene data show CDR1 as MNHEY and CDR2 as SMNVEV (reference sequence). The CDR3 is 16 amino acids. V was pared by 4 bases and J by 0 bases, with 16 bases between. CDR3 sequence reads: CASSSGGPVLSYEQYF. The CDR3 DNA is TGTGCCAGCAGTTCAGGGGGGCCCGTGCTCTCCTACGAGCAGTACTTC.

J is TRBJ1-2 and V is TRBV4-1, with 10 bases matching TRBD1. V lost 0 bases to trimming and J lost 3 bases; unmatched junction nucleotides: 13. The CDR3 extends over 19 amino acids. CDR1 and CDR2 from the germline V gene are MGHRA and YSYEKL. The CDR3 spells CASSQDRGQGQEGYYGYTF. CDR3 sequence (DNA): TGCGCCAGCAGCCAAGATCGGGGACAGGGGCAGGAGGGGTACTATGGCTACACCTTC.

Concerning this clone itself: The junction differs from germline at one of its ends, possibly a read error. Other nucleotide sequences in the sample specify the same CDR3. The chain is built from TRBV18 and TRBJ2-1; 11 bases fit TRBD1. From germline, CDR1 is KGHSH and CDR2 LQKENI. The CDR3 has 20 residues. CDR3 sequence reads: CASSPVTGQGGYWSYNEQFF. CDR3 DNA sequence: TGTGCAAGCTCCCCGGTAACGGGACAGGGGGGTTATTGGTCCTACAATGAGCAGTTCTTC.

The CDR3 region has the DNA TGTGCCAGCAGTTTAAGACAGACCCCTGAAGCTTTCTTT. It yields the protein CASSLRQTPEAFF. The V and J genes are TRBV28 and TRBJ1-1; TRBD1 might be the D (5 bases). The CDR3 runs 13 residues. With 2 bases removed from V and 6 bases from J, the gap between germline ends came to 10 bases. The V gene's germline CDR1 is MDHEN and CDR2 SYDVKM.

The chain has TRBV5-8 and TRBJ2-7; 7 nucleotides match TRBD1. This CDR3 is built from 16 residues. Germline V gene lookup returns CDR1 SGHTS and CDR2 YDEGEE. The J segment lost 2 bases and the V segment lost 3 bases, leaving 11 bases of the junction unmatched. This chain's CDR3 is CASSCTRQGRPYEQYF. CDR3 coding DNA: TGTGCCAGCAGCTGCACCAGACAGGGCCGTCCCTACGAGCAGTACTTC.

This clone was seen a handful of times. This chain's CDR3 is CASSPFTGQGTDTQYF. Written as DNA, the CDR3 is TGTGCCAGCAGCCCATTCACGGGACAGGGCACAGATACGCAGTATTTT. The chain has TRBV7-9 and TRBJ2-3; 8 nucleotides align to TRBD1. V lost 5 bases, J lost 1 base, and 8 bases stayed unmatched. Germline lookup yields CDR1 SEHNR and CDR2 FQNEAQ (reference sequence). The length of the CDR3 is 16 residues.

The chain is built from TRBV28 and TRBJ1-2; TRBD1 matches 8 bases. Germline-derived CDR1 and CDR2 are MDHEN and SYDVKM. V dropped 5 bases and J dropped 3; count of bases not matched to a gene: 11. The CDR3 has 16 amino acids. This CDR3 reads CASSPRRQGLYYGYTF. Here the CDR3 DNA reads TGTGCCAGCAGTCCCAGACGACAGGGGCTGTACTATGGCTACACCTTC.

The chain recombines TRBV29-1 with TRBJ2-3; the match to TRBD2 covers 12 bases. Losses at the gene ends were 5 bases for V and 2 bases for J; bases not matched to a gene: 8. The CDR3 consists of 16 residues. Germline assignment: CDR1 SQVTM and CDR2 ANQGSEA. In DNA form, the CDR3 reads TGCAGCGTTCTCAAGAGGACTAGCGGGGCCACAGATACGCAGTATTTT. Translation: CSVLKRTSGATDTQYF.

In this sample, this clone turned up once. DNA of the CDR3: TGTGCCAGCAGCGGCCCCGGGACAGAACATCACTATGGCTACACCTTC. Encoded protein: CASSGPGTEHHYGYTF. The chain links TRBV6-6 to TRBJ1-2, with TRBD1 matching 7 bases. Germline CDR1 is MNHNY and CDR2 is SVGAGI (reference sequence). CDR3 length equals 16 residues. V lost 6 bases to trimming and J lost 3 bases; unmatched junction nucleotides: 13.

The genes are TRBV19 and TRBJ2-1, with D possibly TRBD1 on 6 matching bases. The germline V gene has CDR1 LNHDA and CDR2 SQIVND (reference sequence). Trimming stripped 4 bases from V and 5 bases from J, with 9 bases between. This CDR3 is 13 amino acids long. This CDR3 reads CASSTGQHNEQFF. The CDR3 nucleotides read TGTGCCAGTAGTACGGGACAACACAATGAGCAGTTCTTC.

This CDR3 is CASSPPYRSRGFTYEQYF. CDR3 in DNA: TGTGCCAGCTCACCACCTTACCGTTCCAGGGGATTTACGTACGAGCAGTACTTC. The chain employs TRBV18 and TRBJ2-7; D is perhaps TRBD1 (6 bases). In germline, CDR1 is KGHSH, CDR2 LQKENI. V gave up 0 bases and J gave up 4 bases, with 22 bases separating them. CDR3 size: 18 residues.

The rearrangement joins TRBV2 to TRBJ2-2; D is perhaps TRBD2 (6 bases). V lost 6 bases and J 4 bases, leaving 15 bases between the germline ends. This CDR3 region has 15 residues. From germline, CDR1 is SNHLY and CDR2 FYNNEI. CDR3 nucleotides: TGTGCCAGCAGATATCGATCGACTAGCACCGGGGAGCTGTTTTTT. Its protein is CASRYRSTSTGELFF. The full variable domain, with the rest looked up from reference TRBV2 and TRBJ2-2, is EPEVTQTPSHQVTQMGQEVILRCVPISNHLYFYWYRQILGQKVEFLVSFYNNEISEKSEIFDDQFSVERPDGSNFTLKIRSTKLEDSAMYFCASRYRSTSTGELFFGEGSRLTVL.

The V call is TRBV9, the J call TRBJ2-1; 8 nucleotides agree with TRBD2. Germline assignment: CDR1 SGDLS and CDR2 YYNGEE. The CDR3 totals 15 residues. V dropped 0 bases and J dropped 5; count of bases not matched to a gene: 4. The CDR3 loop is CASSVVGLEDNEQFF. The CDR3 DNA reads TGTGCCAGCAGCGTAGTGGGACTAGAGGACAATGAGCAGTTCTTC. The full variable domain, in which reference TRBV9 and TRBJ2-1 provide the parts outside the CDR3, is DSGVTQTPKHLITATGQRVTLRCSPRSGDLSVYWYQQSLDQGLQFLIQYYNGEERAKGNILERFSAQQFPDLHSELNLSSLELGDSALYFCASSVVGLEDNEQFFGPGTRLTVL.

The chain employs TRBV5-6 and TRBJ2-3, with 9 bases lining up with TRBD1. The germline gives CDR1 SGHDT, CDR2 YYEEEE. The V segment lost 4 bases and the J segment 3 bases; nucleotides outside the gene matches: 6. This CDR3 has 15 residues. The CDR3 loop is CASSGRDRETDTQYF. The CDR3 region has the DNA TGTGCCAGCAGCGGGAGGGACAGGGAAACAGATACGCAGTATTTT.

The chain combines TRBV11-2 with TRBJ2-5; TRBD1 is a possible D gene (6 bases). TRBJ2-7 explains the end of the DNA better; the J call may be wrong. From germline, CDR1 is SGHAT and CDR2 FQNNGV. The CDR3 contains 12 residues. The CDR3 loop reads CASSWDNYEQYF. The DNA of the CDR3 is TGTGCCAGCAGCTGGGACAACTACGAGCAGTACTTC.

This chain uses TRBV10-3 with TRBJ1-6; a weak D match, TRBD1 (6 bases). This CDR3 spans 15 amino acids. The V end lost 10 bases, the J end lost 0 bases, and 13 bases lay between the germline ends. CDR1 is ENHRY and CDR2 is SYGVKD in the germline V gene. The CDR3 here is CATKQGSSYNSPLHF. For the CDR3, the DNA is TGTGCCACCAAACAGGGAAGCTCCTATAATTCACCCCTCCACTTT.

The chain couples TRBV5-1 to TRBJ2-3; D possibly corresponds to TRBD1 (5 bases). The germline CDR1 and CDR2 sequences are SGHRS and YFSETQ. This CDR3 has 15 residues. V shed 4 bases and J shed 3 bases, with 15 bases lying between them. The CDR3 DNA reads TGCGCCAGCAGCGGGGTACAAACAGGTACAGATACGCAGTATTTT. As protein: CASSGVQTGTDTQYF.

The V call is TRBV4-1, the J call TRBJ2-1; TRBD2 matches 11 bases. This CDR3 contains 15 residues. Germline trimming cut 3 bases from V and 8 bases from J; bases unmatched to any gene: 6. Germline CDR1 MGHRA, CDR2 YSYEKL. This CDR3 reads CASSHSGGAYDEQFF. In nucleotides, the CDR3 is TGCGCCAGCAGCCATAGCGGGGGGGCGTACGATGAGCAGTTCTTC.

This clone was detected a few times. The chain is built from TRBV27 and TRBJ2-1, with 13 positions matching TRBD2. With 0 bases clipped from V and 6 bases from J, the junction kept 11 bases outside the gene matches. In germline, CDR1 is MNHEY, CDR2 SMNVEV (reference sequence). The CDR3 contains 19 residues. The CDR3, as DNA: TGTGCCAGCAGTTTATCCGAGAGGACTAGCGGGGGTGGAAGCAATGAGCAGTTCTTC. This sequence encodes CASSLSERTSGGGSNEQFF.

The chain recombines TRBV28 with TRBJ2-1; D not resolved. This CDR3 has 15 residues. The V end was cut by 6 bases, the J end by 9 bases, with 21 bases between. From germline, CDR1 is MDHEN and CDR2 SYDVKM. The CDR3 region is CASSRLAPTSGEQFF. CDR3 sequence (DNA): TGTGCCAGCAGCAGACTGGCCCCTACGTCCGGTGAGCAGTTCTTC.

The rearrangement joins TRBV7-2 to TRBJ1-1; D uncertain. V was trimmed by 1 base and J by 1 base, leaving 13 bases between them. CDR3 length equals 16 residues. Per germline, CDR1 SGHTA and CDR2 FQGNSA. The CDR3 nucleotides read TGTGCCAGCAGCTTAGAAGAGACTGGATCGAACACTGAAGCTTTCTTT. Residues: CASSLEETGSNTEAFF.

The V call is TRBV6-1, the J call TRBJ2-7, with TRBD2 matching 10 bases. This CDR3 spans 16 amino acids. From germline, CDR1 is MNHNS and CDR2 SASEGT. Trimming cost V 1 base and J 3 bases; bases outside gene matches: 6. This CDR3 is CASSEVASGSYYEQYF. The DNA for the CDR3 is TGTGCCAGCAGTGAAGTGGCTAGCGGGAGTTACTACGAGCAGTACTTC.

This clone was recorded once. The chain has TRBV27 and TRBJ2-3; 7 bases fit TRBD2. V was clipped by 5 bases and J by 2 bases; unmatched bases: 16. The V gene's germline CDR1 is MNHEY and CDR2 SMNVEV (reference sequence). The CDR3 loop spans 18 amino acids. The CDR3 reads CASSPFRRSGMTTDTQYF. For the CDR3, the DNA is TGTGCCAGCAGTCCGTTTAGGCGCAGCGGGATGACCACAGATACGCAGTATTTT.

This chain links TRBV7-3 with TRBJ2-1, with 8 bases matching TRBD2. The CDR3 contains 17 residues. The V gene end was trimmed by 4 bases and the J gene end by 5 bases; junction bases not matched to a gene: 13. Germline-derived CDR1 and CDR2 are SGHTA and FQGTGA. The CDR3 region has the DNA TGTGCCAGCAGCTCGGAACCCGGCGGGGGGACTCACAATGAGCAGTTCTTC. Translating it yields CASSSEPGGGTHNEQFF.

This clone has just one count. The chain couples TRBV28 to TRBJ1-4, with TRBD1 matching over 7 bases. J lost 5 bases, V lost 6 bases, and 3 bases had no gene match. Germline V gene data show CDR1 as MDHEN and CDR2 as SYDVKM. The length of the CDR3 is 13 residues. The CDR3 nucleotides read TGTGCCAGCAGCGACAGGGTCAATGAAAAACTGTTTTTT. This gives the protein CASSDRVNEKLFF.

V is TRBV27 and J is TRBJ1-5; 7 bases line up with TRBD1. The CDR3 runs to 13 residues. V trimming: 6 bases; J trimming: 5 bases; junction bases outside the gene matches: 4. Germline assignment: CDR1 MNHEY and CDR2 SMNVEV (reference sequence). The CDR3 coding sequence is TGTGCCAGCAGACGACAGGGTCATCAGCCCCAGCATTTT. It codes for CASRRQGHQPQHF.

CDR3: CASSLLRGGLAGPNEQFF. Here the CDR3 DNA reads TGTGCCAGCAGTTTATTACGGGGGGGGCTAGCGGGCCCCAATGAGCAGTTCTTC. The rearrangement uses TRBV27 and TRBJ2-1, with 8 bases matching TRBD2. The V segment lost 1 base and the J segment 6 bases; nucleotides outside the gene matches: 14. In germline, CDR1 is MNHEY, CDR2 SMNVEV (reference sequence). The CDR3 sequence is 18 residues long.

The rearrangement links TRBV7-9 to TRBJ2-1; D perhaps matches TRBD1 (5 bases). There are 16 residues in the CDR3. From germline, CDR1 is SEHNR and CDR2 FQNEAQ (reference sequence). Trimming took off 2 bases at V and 6 bases at J, with 17 bases between the two ends. The CDR3 reads CASSLTQGDPSNEQFF. CDR3 sequence (DNA): TGTGCCAGCAGCTTAACCCAGGGTGACCCTTCCAATGAGCAGTTCTTC.

The chain recombines TRBV11-2 with TRBJ1-4; 7 bases agree with TRBD1. The CDR3 totals 18 residues. Trimming removed 3 bases from V and 0 bases from J; junction bases left unmatched: 10. Germline CDR1 SGHAT, CDR2 FQNNGV. CDR3 sequence: CASSFGTATFPTNEKLFF. As DNA, the CDR3 is TGTGCCAGCAGCTTTGGGACAGCTACGTTTCCAACTAATGAAAAACTGTTTTTT.

The rearrangement joins TRBV5-4 to TRBJ2-5, with TRBD1 matching over 9 bases. The V gene end was trimmed by 2 bases and the J gene end by 3 bases; junction bases not matched to a gene: 2. CDR3 length equals 14 residues. Per germline, CDR1 SGHNT and CDR2 YYREEE (reference sequence). The chain's CDR3 is CASSFGQGKETQYF. CDR3 nucleotides: TGTGCCAGCAGCTTCGGACAGGGGAAAGAGACCCAGTACTTC. Full variable domain (remainder filled in from reference TRBV5-4 and TRBJ2-5): ETGVTQSPTHLIKTRGQQVTLRCSSQSGHNTVSWYQQALGQGPQFIFQYYREEENGRGNFPPRFSGLQFPNYSSELNVNALELDDSALYLCASSFGQGKETQYFGPGTRLLVL.

The genes are TRBV28 and TRBJ2-7; tentatively, D is TRBD2 (6 bases). With 3 bases removed from V and 1 base from J, the gap between germline ends came to 13 bases. Germline-derived CDR1 and CDR2 are MDHEN and SYDVKM. This CDR3 is 15 amino acids long. CDR3 residues: CASSFRRGGSYEQYF. CDR3 in DNA: TGTGCCAGCAGTTTCAGACGTGGGGGGTCCTACGAGCAGTACTTC.